This T cell receptor (beta chain) was retrieved from a study of blood T cell repertoires in COVID-19. As for the study in general: Samples taken during acute and convalescent COVID-19 were collected in the United States, Italy and Spain.

Per the authors' pipeline: Amplifying reference gene primers gave estimates of nucleated cell counts. Sequencing used immunoSEQ multiplex PCR; TCRdb keeps in-frame clones, though not all of them. The V and J calls and clone size come from that table; D and trimming were worked out from the DNA. Found here are over 80,000 clones, 70% to 80% of them singletons; the top ten hold 15% to 20%. Germline values: CDR1 WNHNN, CDR2 SYGVQD (reference sequence). The CDR3 spans 17 residues. V lost 3 bases to trimming and J lost 6 bases; unmatched junction nucleotides: 10. The TCR was taken from an elderly woman with active or convalescent COVID-19. Sequenced material: peripheral blood. This sequence joins TRBV10-1 and TRBJ2-2, with 10 bases fitting TRBD2. DNA of the CDR3: TGCGCCAGCAGTGACCCATTAGCGGGAGGTTGGGCCGGGGAGCTGTTTTTT. Its protein is CASSDPLAGGWAGELFF.